This TCR beta chain emerged from a study of post-analysis software for immune sequencing data. Findings and caveats of the study: Patients carried several TRBV segments more frequently than controls did, and TRBV5-6, TRBV5-1 and TRBV20-1 were among them.

Notes on this clonotype: The antigen is unknown.

Unique molecular identifiers were carried by the TCR beta cDNA libraries. TCRdb re-derived calls from the PCR reads in MiXCR, one entry per CDR3 protein. The sample yields roughly 430,000 distinct CDR3 sequences, roughly 38% seen once. Germline CDR1 and CDR2: SGDLS and YYNGEE. V gave up 4 bases and J gave up 5 bases, with 18 bases separating them. The CDR3 loop spans 15 amino acids. The sequenced sample consisted of blood. The rearrangement links TRBV9 to TRBJ2-5; tentatively, D is TRBD1 or TRBD2 (5 bases each). This TCR came from a girl aged 2-10 years with multiple sclerosis. Here the CDR3 DNA reads TGTGCCAGCAGCCCGTGGGACGGAAAGAGGGAGACCCAGTACTTC. Its translation: CASSPWDGKRETQYF.